The rows below give T cell receptor beta chains drawn from one sample of a study of blood T cell repertoires in COVID-19. Some clones are missing from TCRdb's copy, which holds only in-frame ones; the method was immunoSEQ multiplex PCR. The table records 300,000 to 400,000 clones, around 83% of them present only once. The sequencing input was peripheral blood. Source of these receptors: a man in his thirties or forties with active or convalescent COVID-19. Each CDR3 is given with its conserved first and last residue. D genes are given only for firm matches. Clone size, where shown, is once, few, many, or a class for clones that have expanded.

CDR3aa	CDR3nt	d_gene	v_gene	abundance	j_gene	len
CASSLGALNTEAFF	TGCGCCAGCAGCTTGGGGGCCTTGAACACTGAAGCTTTCTTT	.	TRBV5-1	.	TRBJ1-1	14
CATSDPGLAGIQETQYF	TGTGCCACCAGTGACCCTGGACTAGCGGGGATCCAAGAGACCCAGTACTTC	TRBD2	TRBV24-1	.	TRBJ2-5	17
CASNPGTGEEETQYF	TGTGCCAGCAATCCCGGGACAGGGGAAGAGGAGACCCAGTACTTC	TRBD1	TRBV3-1/TRBV3-2	.	TRBJ2-5	15
CASSYPGQKDYGYTF	TGTGCCAGCAGTTACCCAGGACAGAAGGACTATGGCTACACCTTC	.	TRBV6-5	.	TRBJ1-2	15
CASSFGPRGYTF	TGTGCCAGCAGTTTTGGTCCCAGGGGCTACACCTTC	.	TRBV28	.	TRBJ1-2	12
CASSILQGGQPQHF	TGTGCCAGTAGTATTCTCCAGGGCGGACAGCCCCAGCATTTT	.	TRBV19	few	TRBJ1-5	14
CASRTEETQYF	TGTGCCAGCAGAACAGAAGAGACCCAGTACTTC	.	TRBV6-5	.	TRBJ2-5	11
CASSWTVKGQPQHF	TGTGCCAGCAGTTGGACAGTTAAGGGGCAGCCCCAGCATTTT	.	TRBV27	.	TRBJ1-5	14
CASSQGGGRSSYNEQFF	TGCGCCAGCAGCCAAGGCGGCGGGCGGAGCTCCTACAATGAGCAGTTCTTC	.	TRBV4-1	.	TRBJ2-1	17
CASSLRPKKKGDTEAFF	TGTGCCAGCAGCTTACGCCCAAAGAAAAAAGGGGACACTGAAGCTTTCTTT	.	TRBV11-2	once	TRBJ1-1	17
CASSIDPGLAGEPRDTQYF	TGTGCCAGTAGTATAGATCCTGGCCTAGCGGGGGAACCTAGGGATACGCAGTATTTT	TRBD2	TRBV19	.	TRBJ2-3	19
CATKAPTLPRKVYGQTYTEAFF	TGTGCCACCAAAGCGCCCACTCTCCCCAGAAAAGTATACGGCCAGACCTACACTGAAGCTTTCTTT	.	TRBV3-1/TRBV3-2	.	TRBJ1-1	22